This T cell receptor (beta chain) comes out of a study of cytomegalovirus exposure and HLA in healthy donors. Of note for this clone: Its matching antigen is unknown.

PCR was performed using 60 Vbeta and 13 Jbeta primers. Original processing notes: A follow-up analysis tallied 86 million or so unique TCR beta chains, approximately 11 million shared. TCRdb keeps only in-frame clones here, not all; method: immunoSEQ multiplex PCR. The D gene and trimming were derived from the DNA, and the V and J assignments and clone size from that table. The repertoire has about 140,000 clones, around 76% of them found once; the top ten carry less than 3.5%. The ends were cut back, 4 bases at V and 10 bases at J, with 17 bases in the middle. The CDR3 has 14 residues. Germline V gene lookup returns CDR1 SEHNR and CDR2 FQNEAQ (reference sequence). Study-level results: In a later analysis, an Asian-associated ancestry cluster reportedly showed fewer N-insertions than the roughly 650-donor mean.

This sequence originates from a male donor in good health and CMV-seronegative. The rearrangement uses TRBV7-9 and TRBJ1-5, with D maybe TRBD1 (5 bases). The material sequenced was PBMCs. CDR3 in amino acids: CASSSGGIISPQHF. In DNA, the CDR3 is TGTGCCAGCAGCTCGGGGGGGATAATAAGCCCCCAGCATTTT.